This is a list of T cell receptor beta chains from one sample in a study of blood T cell repertoires in COVID-19. This table comes from immunoSEQ multiplex PCR, and its TCRdb copy is limited to in-frame clones, with some not included. The sample carries about 230,000 clones, 65% to 90% recorded once. Specimen: peripheral blood. Every receptor here comes from a man aged 45-60 years with COVID-19, enrolled during active disease. CDR3s include the opening cysteine and the closing phenylalanine or tryptophan. The D gene is left open where the match is weak. Clone size, where shown, is once, few, many, or a class for clones that have expanded.

>.|TRBJ1-1|TRBV18|TRBD1
TGTGCCAGCTCACCACCGACAGGGGTCAGCACTGAAGCTTTCTTT
CASSPPTGVSTEAFF
>.|TRBJ1-1|TRBV6-5|.
TGTGCCAGCACTCCACTCAACACTGAAGCTTTCTTT
CASTPLNTEAFF
>.|TRBJ2-7|TRBV2|.
TGTGCCAGCAGTGGACAGAGCTACGAGCAGTACTTC
CASSGQSYEQYF
>.|TRBJ1-2|TRBV7-9|.
TGTGCCAGCCTCAGGGGTGACTATGGCTACACCTTC
CASLRGDYGYTF
>once|TRBJ2-3|TRBV6-2/TRBV6-3|.
TGTGCCAGCAGTAGGCCGTTGTGGGGCTCTAGCACAGATACGCAGTATTTT
CASSRPLWGSSTDTQYF
>.|TRBJ1-1|TRBV12-3/TRBV12-4|TRBD1
TGTGCCAGCATCCAGGGGGGCACTGAAGCTTTCTTT
CASIQGGTEAFF
>.|TRBJ2-6|TRBV27|.
TGTGCCAGCAGTTCCCTATACTCTGGGGCCAACGTCCTGACTTTC
CASSSLYSGANVLTF
>few|TRBJ2-3|TRBV27|.
TGTGCCAGCAGTTTAAGACAGTGGGTCACAGATACGCAGTATTTT
CASSLRQWVTDTQYF
>.|TRBJ1-2|TRBV15|TRBD1
TGTGCCACCAGCAAAAGACAGGGGGCTTTCTATGGCTACACCTTC
CATSKRQGAFYGYTF
>.|TRBJ2-7|TRBV7-6|TRBD2
TGTGCCAGCAGCAGGGGATCTAGCGGGACGACCTACGAGCAGTACTTC
CASSRGSSGTTYEQYF
>.|TRBJ2-1|TRBV7-2|TRBD1
TGTGCCAGCAGCTTAGGGGGGGGACAGGGATCCGGCTACAATGAGCAGTTCTTC
CASSLGGGQGSGYNEQFF
>.|TRBJ1-1|TRBV25-1|.
TGTGCCAGCAGAGCAGCGGGCACGGGCACTGAAGCTTTCTTT
CASRAAGTGTEAFF
>.|TRBJ1-5|TRBV5-1|.
TGCGCCAGCAGCCCAACCCCAACTAATCAGCCCCAGCATTTT
CASSPTPTNQPQHF
>.|TRBJ1-3|TRBV5-1|.
TGCGCCAGCAGCTTGGCGGCTTTGGGAGGCCCTGGAAACACCATATATTTT
CASSLAALGGPGNTIYF
>.|TRBJ2-7|TRBV7-7|TRBD1
TGTGCTAGCAGCCTTGGACAGGGGGCCTACGAGCAGTACTTC
CASSLGQGAYEQYF
>.|TRBJ2-5|TRBV5-1|.
TGCGCCAGCAGCTTGCGGAGAGGGTCAGAGACCCAGTACTTC
CASSLRRGSETQYF
>.|TRBJ2-7|TRBV3-1/TRBV3-2|TRBD1
TGTGCCAGCAGCCACCGGGACAGATCCGCCTACGAGCAGTACTTC
CASSHRDRSAYEQYF
>few|TRBJ2-5|TRBV24-1|TRBD1
TGTGCCACCGGACAGGGGGAGACCCAGTACTTC
CATGQGETQYF
>.|TRBJ1-2|TRBV27|.
TGTGCCAGCAGTTTCAACAGGAACTATGGCTACACCTTC
CASSFNRNYGYTF
>.|TRBJ2-1|TRBV7-9|TRBD2
TGTGCCAGCAGCCCACAAGCCGGGACTAGCGGTCATTTCAATGAGCAGTTCTTC
CASSPQAGTSGHFNEQFF
>.|TRBJ2-5|TRBV4-1|.
TGCGCCAGCAGCCAAATGAGGAGGGAGACCCAGTACTTC
CASSQMRRETQYF
>.|TRBJ1-6|TRBV28|.
TGTGCCAGCAGTTTGGCGGAGTCGTTTTCGCCCCTCCACTTT
CASSLAESFSPLHF
>.|TRBJ2-7|TRBV2|TRBD2
TGTGCCAGCAGTGGAACTAGCGGCTACGAGCAGTACTTC
CASSGTSGYEQYF
>.|TRBJ1-2|TRBV4-1|TRBD1
TGCGCCAGCAGAGATACAGGGGGCGACTATGGCTACACCTTC
CASRDTGGDYGYTF
>.|TRBJ1-1|TRBV10-3|.
TGTGCCATCAGTGAGTCCGGGACTGAAGCTTTCTTT
CAISESGTEAFF
>.|TRBJ2-7|TRBV28|TRBD1
TGTGCCAGCAGTTTATTTGGGACAGGAAGTAGGGACGAGCAGTACTTC
CASSLFGTGSRDEQYF
>.|TRBJ1-4|TRBV4-1|.
TGCGCCAGCAGCCAAGACGTGGGGGGGCCAACTAATGAAAAACTGTTTTTT
CASSQDVGGPTNEKLFF
>.|TRBJ2-1|TRBV7-8|TRBD1
TGTGCCAGCAGCCCGAGGGACAGATCCTACAATGAGCAGTTCTTC
CASSPRDRSYNEQFF
>.|TRBJ2-7|TRBV9|.
TGTGCCAGCAGCGTAGGAACTGACAGTTCCTACGAGCAGTACTTC
CASSVGTDSSYEQYF
>.|TRBJ2-3|TRBV5-1|.
TGCGCCAGCAGCTTGGCAGGGAAAGACACAGATACGCAGTATTTT
CASSLAGKDTDTQYF
>.|TRBJ2-5|TRBV18|TRBD1
TGTGCCAGCTCACGAGCCCGACAGGGGCCCCAAGAGACCCAGTACTTC
CASSRARQGPQETQYF
>.|TRBJ2-5|TRBV5-6|.
TGTGCCAGCAGCTTAACAGCAAACTTCCAAGAGACCCAGTACTTC
CASSLTANFQETQYF
>.|TRBJ1-6|TRBV30|.
TGTGCCTGGGGTCCATCGCAGGGTGGGTCCTATAATTCACCCCTCCACTTT
CAWGPSQGGSYNSPLHF
>.|TRBJ2-1|TRBV7-2|TRBD2
TGTGCCAGCAGTCCCGCTAGCGGGAGGGCCGGTGATGAGCAGTTCTTC
CASSPASGRAGDEQFF
>.|TRBJ2-1|TRBV15|.
TGTGCCACCAGCAGAGATCTGGGCGGGATTGGTGAGCAGTTCTTC
CATSRDLGGIGEQFF
>.|TRBJ1-1|TRBV7-2|.
TGTGCCAGCAGCTTGCGAAACCAGGACAGACCTGAAGCTTTCTTT
CASSLRNQDRPEAFF
>.|TRBJ1-1|TRBV28|.
TGTGCCATCATCAAATATCCAGTAGGGGTCGCTGAAGCTTTCTTT
CAIIKYPVGVAEAFF
>.|TRBJ2-1|TRBV24-1|.
TGTGCCACCAGTGATGGGGGACGGGGGACCTACAATGAGCAGTTCTTC
CATSDGGRGTYNEQFF
>once|TRBJ2-7|TRBV19|TRBD1
TGTGCCAGTAGTATGGGGGACAGGCGCTACGAGCAGTACTTC
CASSMGDRRYEQYF
>.|TRBJ2-2|TRBV9|TRBD2
TGTGCCAGCAGCGCGGGACTAGCGGATGACACCGGGGAGCTGTTTTTT
CASSAGLADDTGELFF
>.|TRBJ2-7|TRBV7-9|TRBD1
TGTGCCAGCAGCTCCGGGACAGTCAACGAGCAGTACTTC
CASSSGTVNEQYF
>.|TRBJ2-7|TRBV5-1|.
TGCGCCAGCAGCTTCGGACAGAGAGGATACGAGCAGTACTTC
CASSFGQRGYEQYF
>.|TRBJ2-1|TRBV21-1|.
TGTGCCAGCAGCACCCGGGACAGGGCATGCAATGAGCAGTTCTTC
CASSTRDRACNEQFF
>.|TRBJ2-3|TRBV5-1|TRBD1
TGCGCCAGCAGTCAAGGGACAGGGATGCCAGATACGCAGTATTTT
CASSQGTGMPDTQYF
>.|TRBJ1-2|TRBV24-1|.
TGTGCCACCAGTGACGAGCGAGGAGACTATGGCTACACCTTC
CATSDERGDYGYTF
>.|TRBJ2-1|TRBV19|.
TGTGCCAGTAGTATTATTTGGCAATCCGAGGGAAATGAGCAGTTCTTC
CASSIIWQSEGNEQFF
>.|TRBJ1-4|TRBV4-3|TRBD1
TGCGCCAGCAGCCAAGACAGGGGGAGGGAAAAACTGTTTTTT
CASSQDRGREKLFF
>.|TRBJ2-7|TRBV5-6|.
TGTGCCAGCAGCTTGTACGGGAGCCCCTACGAGCAGTACTTC
CASSLYGSPYEQYF
>.|TRBJ1-2|TRBV12-5|.
TGTGCTAGTGGTTTGGGGGGACTCCACCATGGCTACACCTTC
CASGLGGLHHGYTF
>.|TRBJ2-5|TRBV28|TRBD2
TGTGCCAGCAGCCTAAGGGGGTTAGCGGGGGGACCCCAAGAGACCCAGTACTTC
CASSLRGLAGGPQETQYF
>.|TRBJ2-7|TRBV27|.
TGTGCCAGCAGTTTGAGAAGGGGGTCCTACGAGCAGTACTTC
CASSLRRGSYEQYF
>.|TRBJ2-5|TRBV30|.
TGTGCCTGGATCATGGCAGGGCAAAGTCCGGAGACCCAGTACTTC
CAWIMAGQSPETQYF
>.|TRBJ1-5|TRBV3-1/TRBV3-2|TRBD1
TGTGCCAGCAGCCAGGGACAGGAATATAGCAATCAGCCCCAGCATTTT
CASSQGQEYSNQPQHF